This record covers a single T cell receptor beta chain. Its antigen is not known. The sample comes from a study of early T cells in non-severe SARS-CoV-2 infection. About the research overall: Chains were not paired, and sequencing was done on bulk RNA from unsorted whole blood. Points from the study as a whole: Database matching using VDJdb favored anti-spike CD8 responses, with private and CD4 specificities left missing.

Individually, cDNA molecules had unique molecular identifiers attached to them. A single record per CDR3 protein comes from TCRdb applying MiXCR to the 5' RACE reads. Of approximately 34,000 distinct CDR3 sequences listed, 6% to 9.5% are singletons. The CDR3 spans 14 residues. Trimming removed 5 bases at V and 4 bases at J, with 14 bases between. This receptor was obtained from an adult who was a healthcare worker with PCR-confirmed SARS-CoV-2 infection or an uninfected control (not recorded which). The chain uses TRBV12-3 or TRBV12-4 and TRBJ1-2, with a weak D call TRBD1 (5 bases). The material was whole blood, obtained at baseline. The CDR3 DNA follows: TGTGCCAGCAGTCTCCCTGGGGCGATCTATGGCTACACCTTC. Its translation: CASSLPGAIYGYTF.